This TCR beta chain was sequenced in a study of blood T cell repertoires in COVID-19. The CDR3 loop spans 15 amino acids. V trimming: 0 bases; J trimming: 8 bases; junction bases outside the gene matches: 10. Germline-derived CDR1 and CDR2 are SGHNT and YYREEE (reference sequence). Produced via immunoSEQ multiplex PCR; TCRdb's table is partial and in-frame only. The table includes some 110,000 clones, approximately 82% detected once. This clonotype was obtained from a woman older than 75 with acute or convalescent COVID-19. The chain combines TRBV5-4 with TRBJ1-2; TRBD1 aligns across 7 bases. Sequencing was done on a sample of peripheral blood. CDR3 sequence reads: CASSLVGQRTSGYTF. CDR3 nucleotide sequence: TGTGCCAGCAGCTTGGTGGGACAGAGGACTAGCGGCTACACCTTC.